Below, 32 T cell receptor beta chains from the same sample are listed, as sequenced in a study of radiotherapy plus CTLA-4 blockade in lung cancer. The table came from immunoSEQ multiplex PCR; TCRdb's copy has only in-frame clones and leaves some out. The sample contains roughly 50,000 clones, approximately 90% of which appear only once. The sample was peripheral blood, taken from a patient treated with radiotherapy plus ipilimumab. These receptors all stem from a human donor with non-small cell lung cancer whose response to radiotherapy plus ipilimumab could not be evaluated.

The CDR3 is CAWSVGQASNQPQHF. In DNA form, the CDR3 reads TGTGCCTGGAGTGTGGGGCAGGCAAGCAATCAGCCCCAGCATTTT. The chain recombines TRBV30 with TRBJ1-5; a possible D gene is TRBD1 (5 bases). The CDR3 spans 15 residues. Trimming took 0 bases from V and 1 from J, leaving 10 bases between them. CDR1 is GTSNPN and CDR2 is SVGIG in the germline V gene (reference sequence).

The chain has TRBV30 and TRBJ1-1; no reliable D call. This CDR3 region has 13 residues. CDR1 and CDR2 from the germline V gene are GTSNPN and SVGIG (reference sequence). With 1 base removed from V and 4 bases from J, the gap between germline ends came to 10 bases. This CDR3 reads CAWSARVTTEAFF. The DNA for the CDR3 is TGTGCCTGGAGTGCTCGGGTCACCACTGAAGCTTTCTTT.

This clone is labeled as medium-sized (0.01 to 0.1%). The J gene is TRBJ1-5, the V gene TRBV30; D gene unclear. The germline V gene has CDR1 GTSNPN and CDR2 SVGIG (reference sequence). The V end lost 1 base, the J end lost 9 bases, and 7 bases lay between the germline ends. The CDR3 is 11 amino acids. CDR3 residues: CAWSDEGPQHF. The CDR3, as DNA: TGTGCCTGGAGTGACGAGGGGCCCCAGCATTTT.

This clone was counted once. The chain recombines TRBV5-4 with TRBJ1-2, with 8 bases lining up with TRBD1. Germline CDR1 and CDR2: SGHNT and YYREEE (reference sequence). With 1 base clipped from V and 4 bases from J, the junction kept 6 bases outside the gene matches. The CDR3 runs to 15 residues. The CDR3 nucleotides are TGTGCCAGCAGCTTGATGGGACAGGAGAGCTATGGCTACACCTTC. Residues: CASSLMGQESYGYTF. Based on the CDR3 plus reference TRBV5-4 and TRBJ1-2, the full variable domain is ETGVTQSPTHLIKTRGQQVTLRCSSQSGHNTVSWYQQALGQGPQFIFQYYREEENGRGNFPPRFSGLQFPNYSSELNVNALELDDSALYLCASSLMGQESYGYTFGSGTRLTVV.

As for this clone: Other nucleotide sequences from this sample produce the same CDR3. The chain has TRBV19 and TRBJ2-1; the match to TRBD2 covers 11 bases. The CDR3 has 16 residues. V gave up 6 bases and J gave up 4 bases; unmatched junction bases: 8. Germline CDR1 LNHDA, CDR2 SQIVND (reference sequence). CDR3 residues: CASSPSGGLSYNEQFF. The CDR3 bases are TGTGCCAGTAGCCCTAGCGGGGGGCTAAGTTACAATGAGCAGTTCTTC.

V is TRBV4-1 and J is TRBJ1-4, with D possibly being TRBD1 (6 bases). Trimming cost V 0 bases and J 8 bases, with 19 bases left between them. The CDR3 is 17 amino acids. CDR1 and CDR2 from the germline V gene are MGHRA and YSYEKL. Here the CDR3 reads CASSQEGAGQIGEKLFF. The DNA of the CDR3 is TGCGCCAGCAGCCAAGAGGGGGCTGGGCAGATAGGGGAAAAACTGTTTTTT.

V is TRBV9 and J is TRBJ1-1; D might be TRBD1 (5 bases). The germline CDR1 and CDR2 sequences are SGDLS and YYNGEE. V was trimmed by 4 bases and J by 4 bases, leaving 14 bases between them. CDR3 length: 14 amino acids. In DNA, the CDR3 is TGTGCCAGCAGCAAGAGGGAGGGGTTCACTGAAGCTTTCTTT. It encodes CASSKREGFTEAFF.

The chain couples TRBV28 to TRBJ2-3; 8 positions agree with TRBD2. The CDR3 is 16 residues long. Germline CDR1 MDHEN, CDR2 SYDVKM. The V and J ends lost 7 bases and 5 bases, in that order; junction bases with no gene match: 14. The CDR3 loop is CASNPGGPLGKDTQYF. CDR3 sequence (DNA): TGTGCCAGCAATCCGGGGGGGCCCCTAGGGAAAGATACGCAGTATTTT.

The chain links TRBV6-5 to TRBJ2-7; 8 bases align to TRBD1. The V gene's germline CDR1 is MNHEY and CDR2 SVGAGI. Losses at the gene ends were 7 bases for V and 0 bases for J; bases not matched to a gene: 8. The CDR3 is 15 amino acids. CDR3: CASKYGGQGSYEQYF. The CDR3, as DNA: TGTGCCAGCAAGTACGGCGGACAGGGCTCCTACGAGCAGTACTTC.

V gene TRBV19 combines with J gene TRBJ2-1; D unclear. CDR1 and CDR2 from the germline V gene are LNHDA and SQIVND (reference sequence). The V and J ends lost 0 bases and 14 bases respectively, with 14 bases between them. This CDR3 is built from 13 residues. In DNA, the CDR3 is TGTGCCAGTAGTATAGAGGTCGACAACAAAGAGTTCTTC. It is translated as CASSIEVDNKEFF.

V and J are TRBV15 and TRBJ1-2; 7 nucleotides align to TRBD1. The germline V gene has CDR1 LNHNV and CDR2 YYDKDF (reference sequence). V gave up 4 bases and J gave up 4 bases; unmatched junction bases: 6. There are 14 residues in the CDR3. The CDR3 DNA sequence: TGTGCCACCAGCATCCGAGGGGGCCGCTATGGCTACACCTTC. Residues: CATSIRGGRYGYTF.

V gene TRBV27 combines with J gene TRBJ2-7; 10 nucleotides align to TRBD1. Trimming at V came to 6 bases and at J to 5 bases, leaving 7 bases not matched to a gene. Germline lookup yields CDR1 MNHEY and CDR2 SMNVEV (reference sequence). The CDR3 runs to 14 residues. The CDR3 DNA is TGTGCCAGCAGAGCCGGGACAGGGGCTCACGAGCAGTACTTC. Translated, it gives CASRAGTGAHEQYF.

This clone was seen a handful of times. The gene calls are TRBV9 and TRBJ2-3; the D gene is possibly TRBD2 (6 bases). CDR1 is SGDLS and CDR2 is YYNGEE in the germline V gene. V gave up 0 bases and J gave up 1 base, with 18 bases separating them. CDR3 size: 18 residues. The CDR3, as DNA: TGTGCCAGCAGCGTAGGGGACCCCGGGGGTTCGGGCACAGATACGCAGTATTTT. Protein sequence: CASSVGDPGGSGTDTQYF.

The J gene is TRBJ2-1, the V gene TRBV13, with D possibly matching TRBD1 (6 bases). Germline CDR1 and CDR2: PRHDT and FYEKMQ (reference sequence). The V end lost 5 bases, the J end lost 6 bases, and 23 bases lay between the germline ends. The CDR3 consists of 17 residues. This CDR3 is CASSPPYEQGLSNEQFF. As DNA, the CDR3 is TGTGCCAGCAGCCCCCCATACGAACAGGGTTTAAGCAATGAGCAGTTCTTC.

The chain links TRBV11-2 to TRBJ2-5; TRBD1 aligns across 10 bases. The CDR3 covers 15 residues. V shed 3 bases and J 2 bases; nucleotides not matched to a gene: 3. Per germline, CDR1 SGHAT and CDR2 FQNNGV. The CDR3 loop reads CASSFRDRGQETQYF. CDR3 bases: TGTGCCAGCAGCTTCCGGGACAGGGGACAAGAGACCCAGTACTTC. The variable domain in full, with the rest retrieved from reference TRBV11-2 and TRBJ2-5, is EAGVAQSPRYKIIEKRQSVAFWCNPISGHATLYWYQQILGQGPKLLIQFQNNGVVDDSQLPKDRFSAERLKGVDSTLKIQPAKLEDSAVYLCASSFRDRGQETQYFGPGTRLLVL.

This clone was recorded only once. This sequence joins TRBV4-1 and TRBJ2-7, with a tentative D call TRBD2 (6 bases). Germline values: CDR1 MGHRA, CDR2 YSYEKL. The CDR3 spans 13 residues. Trimming removed 4 bases from V and 5 bases from J, with 12 bases in between. CDR3 nucleotide sequence: TGCGCCAGCAGCCTTCTGGAGGGGAACGAGCAGTACTTC. Protein product: CASSLLEGNEQYF.

This chain connects TRBV2 to TRBJ2-5; D possibly corresponds to TRBD2 (7 bases). The germline V gene has CDR1 SNHLY and CDR2 FYNNEI. With 5 bases removed from V and 4 bases from J, the gap between germline ends came to 14 bases. There are 14 residues in the CDR3. The CDR3 spells CASSSSGGRETQYF. The DNA for the CDR3 is TGTGCCAGCAGTTCCTCGGGGGGCAGAGAGACCCAGTACTTC.

The chain has TRBV7-9 and TRBJ2-1, with TRBD1 as a possible D gene (5 bases). The CDR3 runs 14 residues. Trimming took 5 bases from V and 0 from J, leaving 8 bases between them. CDR1 is SEHNR and CDR2 is FQNEAQ in the germline V gene (reference sequence). CDR3 coding DNA: TGTGCCAGCAGCCGAGACAGCTCCTACAATGAGCAGTTCTTC. This gives the protein CASSRDSSYNEQFF.

V gene TRBV5-6 combines with J gene TRBJ2-7; the match to TRBD1 covers 9 bases. Germline V CDR1 and CDR2: SGHDT, YYEEEE. CDR3 length equals 18 residues. The junction had 16 bases not matched to a gene; V was cut back by 3 bases and J by 3 bases. The CDR3 nucleotides are TGTGCCAGCAGCTCCGTCAGACAGGGGGTCTCCTTTGTCTACGAGCAGTACTTC. Its translation: CASSSVRQGVSFVYEQYF.

This chain uses TRBV4-1 with TRBJ2-3; D possibly corresponds to TRBD2 (5 bases). The germline gives CDR1 MGHRA, CDR2 YSYEKL. Trimming pared 1 base from V and 5 bases from J, leaving 16 bases between. The CDR3 runs to 16 residues. The CDR3 nucleotides read TGCGCCAGCAGCCAAGTTAGTGGGCGGGTTGGAGATACGCAGTATTTT. This gives the protein CASSQVSGRVGDTQYF.

V and J are TRBV7-2 and TRBJ2-3, with 7 bases matching TRBD1. Per the germline V gene, CDR1 is SGHTA and CDR2 is FQGNSA. The CDR3 is 13 residues long. V was clipped by 5 bases and J by 7 bases; unmatched bases: 6. CDR3 protein: CASSPDRAYTQYF. In DNA, the CDR3 is TGTGCCAGCAGCCCCGACAGGGCTTATACGCAGTATTTT.

A single count supports this clone. Here the CDR3 reads CASSQERKGLVDNTEAFF. Here the CDR3 DNA reads TGTGCCAGCAGCCAAGAGCGAAAGGGGCTCGTTGATAACACTGAAGCTTTCTTT. The V gene is TRBV14, the J gene TRBJ1-1, with a possible D match to TRBD1 (5 bases). V gave up 0 bases and J gave up 2 bases, with 19 bases separating them. Per the germline V gene, CDR1 is SGHDN and CDR2 is FVKESK. This CDR3 has 18 residues. Filled out from reference TRBV14 and TRBJ1-1, the complete variable domain reads EAGVTQFPSHSVIEKGQTVTLRCDPISGHDNLYWYRRVMGKEIKFLLHFVKESKQDESGMPNNRFLAERTGGTYSTLKVQPAELEDSGVYFCASSQERKGLVDNTEAFFGQGTRLTVV.

V gene TRBV19 combines with J gene TRBJ1-2, with D maybe TRBD1 (6 bases). Germline lookup yields CDR1 LNHDA and CDR2 SQIVND (reference sequence). This CDR3 region has 15 residues. The CDR3 bases are TGTGCGTCAAGCGCGCGGGGGGCGTTTAACTATGGCTACACCTTC. This translates into CASSARGAFNYGYTF.

The DNA of the CDR3 is TGTGCCAGCGGACCAGACAGGCCTAGCACAGATACGCAGTATTTT. As protein: CASGPDRPSTDTQYF. The rearrangement uses TRBV21-1 and TRBJ2-3; the D call TRBD1 from the table was never checked on the DNA. TRBV21-1 is a pseudogene segment. CDR3 length: 15 amino acids.

The chain carries TRBV7-2 and TRBJ2-4; 8 bases are shared with TRBD2. There are 18 residues in the CDR3. The V gene end was trimmed by 5 bases and the J gene end by 1 base; junction bases not matched to a gene: 13. Germline loops: CDR1 SGHTA, CDR2 FQGNSA. The CDR3: CASSLMAGGRVAKNIQYF. In DNA, the CDR3 is TGTGCCAGCAGCCTCATGGCGGGGGGCCGGGTTGCCAAAAACATTCAGTACTTC.

The chain couples TRBV7-2 to TRBJ2-5; D gene ambiguous. The J call may be faulty, since TRBJ2-7 better matches the DNA end. The germline gives CDR1 SGHTA, CDR2 FQGNSA. The CDR3 has 15 amino acids. The CDR3 DNA follows: TGTGCCAGCAGCTTCAACGAGGTAACCCTAACCGAGCAGTACTTC. Protein sequence: CASSFNEVTLTEQYF.

The chain links TRBV4-1 to TRBJ1-1; TRBD1 matches at 7 bases. CDR1 and CDR2 (germline): MGHRA, YSYEKL. The CDR3 contains 16 residues. The junction had 15 bases not matched to a gene; V was cut back by 0 bases and J by 11 bases. The CDR3 sequence is CASSQDMDRRARSAFF. The CDR3 DNA reads as TGCGCCAGCAGCCAAGATATGGACAGGAGGGCTAGGAGTGCTTTCTTT.

As DNA, the CDR3 is TGTGCCAGCAGCCCGGACATGAGTATGAACACCGGGGAGCTGTTTTTT. Translated: CASSPDMSMNTGELFF. The genes are TRBV5-6 and TRBJ2-2; D possibly corresponds to TRBD1 (5 bases). This CDR3 contains 16 residues. Deletions cut 4 bases from V and 1 base from J, with 14 bases between. From germline, CDR1 is SGHDT and CDR2 YYEEEE.

This clone was recorded a few times. The J gene is TRBJ2-5, the V gene TRBV6-1; D remains ambiguous. The germline CDR1 and CDR2 sequences are MNHNS and SASEGT. V was clipped by 8 bases and J by 5 bases, with 15 bases between them. This CDR3 region has 13 residues. CDR3 loop: CASRNSFGETQYF. DNA for the CDR3: TGTGCCAGCCGGAACAGCTTTGGGGAGACCCAGTACTTC.

This chain joins TRBV9 and TRBJ1-1; D might be TRBD1 (6 bases). V shed 0 bases and J shed 4 bases, with 16 bases lying between them. CDR1 SGDLS and CDR2 YYNGEE come from the germline V gene. The CDR3 is 16 amino acids. CDR3 sequence reads: CASSVGHGQPGTEAFF. The CDR3 bases are TGTGCCAGCAGCGTAGGGCACGGACAGCCGGGCACTGAAGCTTTCTTT.

The chain links TRBV2 to TRBJ2-1; D is perhaps TRBD1 (6 bases). Deletions cut 9 bases from V and 5 bases from J, with 17 bases between. Germline CDR1 SNHLY, CDR2 FYNNEI. The CDR3 has 14 amino acids. The CDR3 nucleotides read TGTGCCAGTAAAACAGGGTCGGCGGACAATGAGCAGTTCTTC. The encoded protein is CASKTGSADNEQFF.

CDR3 sequence reads: CASSPQGAEKLFF. The CDR3 DNA reads TGTGCCAGCAGCCCACAGGGGGCTGAAAAACTGTTTTTT. The rearrangement links TRBV7-2 to TRBJ1-4, with 9 positions matching TRBD1. Per germline, CDR1 SGHTA and CDR2 FQGNSA. This CDR3 region has 13 residues. V lost 5 bases, J lost 7 bases, and 2 bases stayed unmatched.